One T cell receptor (beta chain) is described in this entry. This CDR3 contains 13 residues. Between the trimmed V and J ends, which lost 4 bases and 4 bases, there was a span of 12 bases. CDR1 and CDR2 (germline): SGHRS, YFSETQ. This record comes from a study of blood T cell repertoires in COVID-19. For the study at large: The origin of the acute and convalescent COVID-19 samples was the United States, Italy and Spain. T cells, B-cell-depleted T cells, or PBMCs supplied cDNA or gDNA.

Authors' data handling: Reference gene primers were amplified, and this amplification served to estimate nucleated cell counts. The protocol was immunoSEQ multiplex PCR, while the TCRdb copy is restricted to in-frame clones and leaves out a portion. The D gene and trimming were derived from the DNA, and the V and J assignments and clone size from that table. The profile shows roughly 170,000 clones, approximately 80% of them singletons. What was sequenced was peripheral blood. The chain employs TRBV5-1 and TRBJ2-7; D might be TRBD2 (6 bases). This TCR was recovered from a human donor in a cohort sampled during active COVID-19. The chain's CDR3 is CASSLREDYEQYF. In DNA form, the CDR3 reads TGCGCCAGCAGCCTCAGGGAGGATTACGAGCAGTACTTC.